Shown below are 25 T cell receptor beta chains from a single sample sequenced in a study of blood T cell repertoires in COVID-19. Using immunoSEQ multiplex PCR, the repertoire was profiled, and TCRdb retains in-frame clones only, with some absent. The table records a few hundred thousand clones, around 90% of them present only once. Material for sequencing was PBMCs or T cells enriched from blood (not recorded which). These receptors were taken from a man in his late teens or twenties who had recovered from COVID-19.

The chain has TRBV19 and TRBJ1-2; 9 nucleotides match TRBD1. V was clipped by 5 bases and J by 4 bases; unmatched bases: 5. The CDR3 runs 14 residues. Germline CDR1 LNHDA, CDR2 SQIVND (reference sequence). The CDR3 nucleotides read TGTGCCAGTAGTCGGGACAGGGCGGGCTATGGCTACACCTTC. This encodes CASSRDRAGYGYTF.

Here the CDR3 DNA reads TGTGCCAGCAGCCCTCGAGCGGGGGGCCAAACCTACGAGCAGTACTTC. Translated: CASSPRAGGQTYEQYF. The chain uses TRBV7-2 and TRBJ2-7; 9 bases are shared with TRBD2. Trimming cost V 5 bases and J 2 bases; bases outside gene matches: 10. Germline CDR1 is SGHTA and CDR2 is FQGNSA. The CDR3 has 16 amino acids.

This rearrangement joins TRBV2 to TRBJ1-2, with D unclear. Germline-derived CDR1 and CDR2 are SNHLY and FYNNEI. Trimming cost V 7 bases and J 7 bases, with 7 bases left between them. This CDR3 has 10 residues. The CDR3 sequence: CASTRGGYTF. For the CDR3, the DNA is TGTGCCAGCACCCGGGGTGGCTACACCTTC.

CDR3 loop: CASSVEGTGKEKLFF. CDR3 DNA: TGTGCCAGCAGCGTAGAGGGGACAGGGAAAGAAAAACTGTTTTTT. V and J are TRBV9 and TRBJ1-4; 9 nucleotides align to TRBD1. The CDR3 is made up of 15 amino acids. Germline V CDR1 and CDR2: SGDLS, YYNGEE. The junction had 5 bases not matched to a gene; V was cut back by 0 bases and J by 8 bases. Variable domain in full (rest from reference TRBV9 and TRBJ1-4): DSGVTQTPKHLITATGQRVTLRCSPRSGDLSVYWYQQSLDQGLQFLIQYYNGEERAKGNILERFSAQQFPDLHSELNLSSLELGDSALYFCASSVEGTGKEKLFFGSGTQLSVL.

The genes are TRBV14 and TRBJ1-6; D perhaps matches TRBD1 (5 bases). Trimming shortened V by 6 bases and J by 5 bases, and 11 bases separated the two germline ends. CDR1 is SGHDN and CDR2 is FVKESK in the germline V gene. The CDR3 is made up of 14 amino acids. CDR3 nucleotides: TGTGCCAGCAGGTGGGGCCAACATAATTCACCCCTCCACTTT. It is translated as CASRWGQHNSPLHF.

The chain joins TRBV5-1 to TRBJ1-1, with D hard to call. Per the germline V gene, CDR1 is SGHRS and CDR2 is YFSETQ. V was trimmed by 2 bases and J by 0 bases, leaving 11 bases between them. CDR3 size: 15 residues. CDR3 DNA: TGCGCCAGCAGCTTACCCGGCGGGATGAACACTGAAGCTTTCTTT. Translated: CASSLPGGMNTEAFF.

The chain links TRBV10-3 to TRBJ2-1; D unresolved. V was pared by 6 bases and J by 6 bases, with 12 bases between. This CDR3 is 13 amino acids long. CDR1 and CDR2 from the germline V gene are ENHRY and SYGVKD. The CDR3 nucleotides read TGTGCCATCAGCCCCGATTCGGGCAATGAGCAGTTCTTC. Amino acid sequence: CAISPDSGNEQFF.

The rearrangement uses TRBV7-2 and TRBJ2-3; tentative D call: TRBD2 (6 bases). Germline CDR1 and CDR2: SGHTA and FQGNSA. Trimming pared 1 base from V and 3 bases from J, leaving 8 bases between. The CDR3 is made up of 14 amino acids. The DNA of the CDR3 is TGTGCCAGCAGCTTAGGGGCGGGAACAGATACGCAGTATTTT. Encoded protein: CASSLGAGTDTQYF.

In this sample, this clone turned up once. The chain employs TRBV3-1 (or the pseudogene TRBV3-2) and TRBJ2-5; tentatively, D is TRBD2 (6 bases). Germline V CDR1 and CDR2: LGHDT, YNNKEL (reference sequence). Trimming removed 6 bases from V and 5 bases from J, with 13 bases in between. This CDR3 region has 13 residues. The CDR3 DNA sequence: TGTGCCAGCAGAAAGGGTGGGGGGGAGACCCAGTACTTC. Translated, it gives CASRKGGGETQYF.

With regard to this clone: Other DNA sequences in this sample translate to the same CDR3. This chain links TRBV19 with TRBJ1-1; D uncertain. The CDR3 extends over 13 amino acids. V shed 4 bases and J shed 0 bases, with 6 bases lying between them. Germline V gene lookup returns CDR1 LNHDA and CDR2 SQIVND (reference sequence). For the CDR3, the DNA is TGTGCCAGTAGTAGTGGCCTGAACACTGAAGCTTTCTTT. This sequence encodes CASSSGLNTEAFF.

The rearrangement uses TRBV27 and TRBJ1-1, with D possibly being TRBD1 (5 bases). The ends were cut back, 0 bases at V and 5 bases at J, with 13 bases in the middle. This CDR3 is built from 15 residues. From germline, CDR1 is MNHEY and CDR2 SMNVEV (reference sequence). CDR3 protein: CASSLSVGGGTEAFF. The CDR3 DNA reads as TGTGCCAGCAGTTTATCGGTTGGGGGAGGGACTGAAGCTTTCTTT.

For this clone: Since a much larger clone is just one base distant, this may be a read error. V usage is TRBV27 and J usage is TRBJ2-2, with D unclear. V was shortened by 2 bases and J by 7 bases, with 2 bases between the two germline ends. This CDR3 has 11 residues. Looked up from germline, CDR1 is MNHEY and CDR2 is SMNVEV (reference sequence). The DNA of the CDR3 is TGTGCCAGCAGTTTACACGGGGAGCTGTTTTTT. Translating it yields CASSLHGELFF.

The genes are TRBV7-9 and TRBJ1-1; perhaps TRBD1 as D (5 bases). This CDR3 region has 14 residues. V lost 4 bases and J 0 bases, leaving 9 bases between the germline ends. Germline V gives CDR1 SEHNR, CDR2 FQNEAQ (reference sequence). The CDR3 DNA reads TGTGCCAGCAGCTCCGGGGGAGTGAACACTGAAGCTTTCTTT. It encodes CASSSGGVNTEAFF.

This clone appeared a single time. The rearrangement joins TRBV4-1 to TRBJ1-1, with D possibly matching TRBD1 (5 bases). V lost 1 base, J lost 1 base, and 16 bases lay in between. This CDR3 region has 17 residues. CDR1 and CDR2 (germline): MGHRA, YSYEKL. CDR3 sequence (DNA): TGCGCCAGCAGCCAAGGTACACAGGCAAAACGGAACACTGAAGCTTTCTTT. Translation gives CASSQGTQAKRNTEAFF.

The rearrangement joins TRBV18 to TRBJ2-1; D not resolved. Germline V gives CDR1 KGHSH, CDR2 LQKENI. This CDR3 has 12 amino acids. V lost 3 bases and J 4 bases, leaving 4 bases between the germline ends. This CDR3 reads CASSPLYNEQFF. The CDR3 DNA reads as TGTGCCAGCTCACCGCTATACAATGAGCAGTTCTTC. Using reference TRBV18 and TRBJ2-1 for the parts outside the CDR3, the full variable domain is NAGVMQNPRHLVRRRGQEARLRCSPMKGHSHVYWYRQLPEEGLKFMVYLQKENIIDESGMPKERFSAEFPKEGPSILRIQQVVRGDSAAYFCASSPLYNEQFFGPGTRLTVL.

This chain links TRBV5-6 with TRBJ1-2; 7 bases are shared with TRBD1. The germline CDR1 and CDR2 sequences are SGHDT and YYEEEE. The CDR3 runs to 14 residues. V was clipped by 3 bases and J by 2 bases; unmatched bases: 4. CDR3 bases: TGTGCCAGCAGCTGGGGGACAGAGAACTATGGCTACACCTTC. Protein product: CASSWGTENYGYTF.

This chain links TRBV20-1 with TRBJ1-6, with D perhaps matching TRBD1 (5 bases). The CDR3 spans 14 residues. Germline CDR1 reads DFQATT; CDR2 reads SNEGSKA (reference sequence). The V end was cut by 3 bases, the J end by 10 bases, with 16 bases between. The CDR3 nucleotides are TGCAGTGCTAGTTTGGCGTCAGGGAAGTCACCCCTCCACTTT. Residues: CSASLASGKSPLHF.

J is TRBJ2-1 and V is TRBV28; 7 bases align to TRBD2. The CDR3 has 15 amino acids. With V trimmed by 4 bases and J by 1 base, 4 bases remained unmatched. Germline CDR1 is MDHEN and CDR2 is SYDVKM. CDR3 nucleotides: TGTGCCAGCAGTTCATCGGGGGGATCCTACAATGAGCAGTTCTTC. Translating it yields CASSSSGGSYNEQFF.

The chain is built from TRBV6-5 and TRBJ1-6; the match to TRBD1 covers 9 bases. The CDR3 is 14 residues long. Unmatched junction bases numbered 7, after V lost 6 bases and J lost 10 bases. Germline values: CDR1 MNHEY, CDR2 SVGAGI. Here the CDR3 reads CASSAGTGSSPLHF. The CDR3 nucleotides read TGTGCCAGCAGCGCCGGGACAGGGAGCTCACCCCTCCACTTT.

This sequence joins TRBV10-3 and TRBJ2-1; D is possibly TRBD2 (6 bases). The germline V and J ends were trimmed by 7 bases and 10 bases, with 17 bases remaining between them. In germline, CDR1 is ENHRY, CDR2 SYGVKD. The CDR3 consists of 13 residues. CDR3 sequence (DNA): TGTGCCATCAAGGACTCTGAGCGGGCCGAGCAGTTCTTC. As protein: CAIKDSERAEQFF.

V gene TRBV27 combines with J gene TRBJ2-7, with TRBD2 identical over 9 bases. Germline V gene data show CDR1 as MNHEY and CDR2 as SMNVEV (reference sequence). The CDR3 consists of 16 residues. Trimming took 0 bases from V and 2 from J; bases not matched to a gene: 5. CDR3 DNA sequence: TGTGCCAGCAGTTTATCACGGGCGGGAGGGCCCTACGAGCAGTACTTC. Its protein is CASSLSRAGGPYEQYF.

This clone was detected once. The V and J genes are TRBV5-1 and TRBJ1-2, with D tentatively TRBD1 (5 bases). CDR1 and CDR2 (germline): SGHRS, YFSETQ. Trimming left V 3 bases short and J 7 bases short, with 13 bases between. CDR3 length equals 13 residues. The CDR3 protein is CASSSLAQGGYTF. Written as DNA, the CDR3 is TGCGCCAGCAGCTCCCTGGCCCAGGGTGGCTACACCTTC. Together with reference TRBV5-1 and TRBJ1-2, the CDR3 gives the full variable domain: KAGVTQTPRYLIKTRGQQVTLSCSPISGHRSVSWYQQTPGQGLQFLFEYFSETQRNKGNFPGRFSGRQFSNSRSEMNVSTLELGDSALYLCASSSLAQGGYTFGSGTRLTVV.

There are a few counts of this clone. The chain uses TRBV25-1 and TRBJ1-1; tentative D call: TRBD1 (6 bases). V lost 4 bases, J lost 0 bases, and 12 bases lay in between. This CDR3 is 15 amino acids long. Germline V gives CDR1 MGHDK, CDR2 SYGVNS. The CDR3 region is CASSGGQSMNTEAFF. The CDR3, as DNA: TGTGCCAGCAGTGGAGGACAGTCGATGAACACTGAAGCTTTCTTT.

The rearrangement joins TRBV28 to TRBJ2-2; TRBD2 aligns across 9 bases. V dropped 8 bases and J dropped 1; count of bases not matched to a gene: 8. The CDR3 has 16 residues. Germline-derived CDR1 and CDR2 are MDHEN and SYDVKM. DNA for the CDR3: TGTGCCAGCCGTTCCCTGACTAGCGGGAACACCGGGGAGCTGTTTTTT. It translates to CASRSLTSGNTGELFF.

This chain links TRBV5-1 with TRBJ2-3; weak D call: TRBD2 (6 bases). The CDR3 extends over 16 amino acids. Deletions cut 8 bases from V and 1 base from J, with 20 bases between. Germline assignment: CDR1 SGHRS and CDR2 YFSETQ. CDR3 residues: CASSRVGGMGTDTQYF. CDR3 DNA: TGCGCCAGTTCCCGAGTGGGGGGAATGGGCACAGATACGCAGTATTTT. Full variable domain (outside the CDR3, taken from reference TRBV5-1 and TRBJ2-3): KAGVTQTPRYLIKTRGQQVTLSCSPISGHRSVSWYQQTPGQGLQFLFEYFSETQRNKGNFPGRFSGRQFSNSRSEMNVSTLELGDSALYLCASSRVGGMGTDTQYFGPGTRLTVL.